This TCR beta chain appears in the sequencing data of a study of blood T cells in healthy people across ages. Study results and limitations: Long-lived and aged donors differed, with more naive CD4+ cells and higher diversity in the long-lived. Age advanced and TCR beta diversity per million T cells fell, roughly linearly.

In regard to this clonotype: Its antigen is still unknown.

Germline V gene sequence: CDR1 SGHNT, CDR2 YYREEE (reference sequence). The V and J ends lost 4 bases and 0 bases, in that order; junction bases with no gene match: 16. The CDR3 length is 19 residues. The use of a sample-barcoded 5' primer and a J-beta primer mix characterized a second PCR of about 7 to 12 cycles. Each cDNA molecule was tagged by a template-switch adaptor that had 12 random nucleotides. MiXCR was run by TCRdb on the 5' RACE reads, yielding one entry per CDR3 protein. The sample holds about 1.8 million distinct CDR3 sequences, about 50% seen once. The chain joins TRBV5-4 to TRBJ2-3, with 8 bases that match TRBD2. The sample was blood. The TCR was taken from a woman aged 40 to 50 in good health. The CDR3 coding sequence is TGTGCCAGCAGCCGTGGCCTAGCGGGTATAAGATCGAGCACAGATACGCAGTATTTT. Translated: CASSRGLAGIRSSTDTQYF.